What follows are 15 T cell receptor beta chains derived from one specimen sequenced in a study of blood T cell repertoires in COVID-19. Generated by immunoSEQ multiplex PCR, the TCRdb table keeps only in-frame clones and is missing some. This table has under 250,000 clones, around three quarters appearing once. The specimen was peripheral blood. These receptors originate from a woman in her 70s with acute or convalescent COVID-19.

The chain joins TRBV5-4 to TRBJ1-4; TRBD1 agrees at 9 bases. CDR1 is SGHNT, CDR2 YYREEE, per germline (reference sequence). The ends lost 5 bases at V and 4 bases at J; junction bases unmatched: 9. This CDR3 contains 16 residues. CDR3: CASSFIPGQGNEKLFF. The CDR3 DNA is TGTGCCAGCAGTTTTATACCGGGACAGGGTAATGAAAAACTGTTTTTT.

This chain connects TRBV5-1 to TRBJ2-6; D is possibly TRBD1 (6 bases). Deletions cut 6 bases from V and 0 bases from J, with 19 bases between. Germline lookup yields CDR1 SGHRS and CDR2 YFSETQ. This CDR3 spans 18 amino acids. The CDR3 here is CASIPGHRTSSGANVLTF. CDR3 nucleotides: TGCGCCAGCATCCCGGGACACCGAACGAGCTCTGGGGCCAACGTCCTGACTTTC.

V usage is TRBV18 and J usage is TRBJ2-2, with TRBD2 matching over 12 bases. This CDR3 contains 15 residues. Trimming cost V 6 bases and J 5 bases; bases outside gene matches: 4. Germline V gene sequence: CDR1 KGHSH, CDR2 LQKENI. The CDR3 spells CASSRLAGDTGELFF. In DNA form, the CDR3 reads TGTGCCAGCTCGCGACTAGCGGGAGATACCGGGGAGCTGTTTTTT.

J is TRBJ2-1 and V is TRBV7-3; D not resolved. Per germline, CDR1 SGHTA and CDR2 FQGTGA. V was pared by 10 bases and J by 5 bases, with 15 bases between. The CDR3 is made up of 13 amino acids. CDR3 in amino acids: CATALGVHNEQFF. As DNA, the CDR3 is TGTGCCACGGCCTTGGGCGTACACAATGAGCAGTTCTTC.

This sequence joins TRBV10-3 and TRBJ2-3; TRBD2 agrees at 11 bases. The CDR3 length is 15 residues. The V gene's germline CDR1 is ENHRY and CDR2 SYGVKD. V dropped 10 bases and J dropped 4; count of bases not matched to a gene: 10. The CDR3 protein is CATNVLAGEADTQYF. CDR3 sequence (DNA): TGTGCCACTAACGTACTAGCGGGAGAAGCAGATACGCAGTATTTT.

A few counts support this clone. CDR3 coding DNA: TGCGCCAGCAGCTTAACAGGCGTCTCCTACGAGCAGTACTTC. This gives the protein CASSLTGVSYEQYF. V and J are TRBV5-1 and TRBJ2-7; maybe TRBD1 (5 bases). The germline gives CDR1 SGHRS, CDR2 YFSETQ. Between the trimmed V and J ends, which lost 2 bases and 0 bases, there was a span of 9 bases. This CDR3 is built from 14 residues.

The gene calls are TRBV27 and TRBJ2-3; D remains unclear. The CDR3 runs to 13 residues. Germline values: CDR1 MNHEY, CDR2 SMNVEV (reference sequence). V was shortened by 6 bases and J by 6 bases, with 13 bases between the two germline ends. CDR3 loop: CASSRVSIDTQYF. Written as DNA, the CDR3 is TGTGCCAGCAGCCGCGTGTCCATCGATACGCAGTATTTT.

This chain links TRBV28 with TRBJ2-1, with D hard to call. V lost 2 bases and J lost 5, with 7 bases in between. Germline CDR1 and CDR2: MDHEN and SYDVKM. CDR3 size: 13 residues. CDR3 sequence reads: CASSLSTDNEQFF. The CDR3 DNA is TGTGCCAGCAGTTTAAGTACGGACAATGAGCAGTTCTTC.

This chain connects TRBV7-3 to TRBJ1-4; D unclear. Germline loops: CDR1 SGHTA, CDR2 FQGTGA. The CDR3 totals 11 residues. The V end was cut by 2 bases, the J end by 8 bases, with 3 bases between. The chain's CDR3 is CASSLLEKLFF. CDR3 in DNA: TGTGCCAGCAGCTTATTAGAAAAACTGTTTTTT.

The chain is built from TRBV19 and TRBJ1-5; possible D gene TRBD1, 5 bases. Per germline, CDR1 LNHDA and CDR2 SQIVND (reference sequence). Trimming took off 5 bases at V and 1 base at J, with 9 bases between the two ends. This CDR3 has 14 amino acids. DNA for the CDR3: TGTGCCAGTAGTGGGACTTCCAGCAATCAGCCCCAGCATTTT. Its protein product is CASSGTSSNQPQHF.

V and J are TRBV20-1 and TRBJ2-2; D remains ambiguous. Trimming cost V 3 bases and J 1 base, with 9 bases left between them. The CDR3 runs 14 residues. Germline loops: CDR1 DFQATT, CDR2 SNEGSKA (reference sequence). The chain's CDR3 is CSASGQKNTGELFF. For the CDR3, the DNA is TGCAGTGCTAGTGGGCAGAAGAACACCGGGGAGCTGTTTTTT.

The rearrangement uses TRBV4-2 and TRBJ2-5, with 9 bases matching TRBD2. The CDR3 spans 15 residues. CDR1 and CDR2 (germline): LGHNA, YNFKEQ. The V gene end was trimmed by 3 bases and the J gene end by 2 bases; junction bases not matched to a gene: 4. The CDR3 sequence: CASSHTLAGQETQYF. CDR3 DNA: TGTGCCAGCAGCCATACACTAGCGGGTCAAGAGACCCAGTACTTC.

The chain is built from TRBV2 and TRBJ2-7; 10 bases are a match to TRBD2. This CDR3 region has 15 residues. Unmatched junction bases numbered 6, after V lost 3 bases and J lost 4 bases. Looked up from germline, CDR1 is SNHLY and CDR2 is FYNNEI. In nucleotides, the CDR3 is TGTGCCAGCAGTGAGGGTAGCGGGAGGTTATACGAGCAGTACTTC. Its translation is CASSEGSGRLYEQYF.

The rearrangement links TRBV4-2 to TRBJ2-1; 7 bases are a match to TRBD1. Per germline, CDR1 LGHNA and CDR2 YNFKEQ. The CDR3 has 16 residues. V shed 4 bases, J shed 3 bases, and the junction held 9 bases outside the gene matches. CDR3 DNA: TGTGCCAGCAGCCGAGCAATTGACAGGGACTACAATGAGCAGTTCTTC. Protein product: CASSRAIDRDYNEQFF.

V is TRBV28 and J is TRBJ1-1, with D possibly matching TRBD1 (5 bases). The CDR3 is made up of 15 amino acids. V dropped 7 bases and J dropped 4 bases, with 19 bases sitting between them. Germline CDR1 reads MDHEN; CDR2 reads SYDVKM. The CDR3, as DNA: TGTGCCAGCACCTTCAGGCAGGGTGGTCGCACTGAAGCTTTCTTT. Translating it yields CASTFRQGGRTEAFF.